This T cell receptor (beta chain) stems from a study of blood T cell repertoires in COVID-19. Across the whole study: Collection of acute and convalescent COVID-19 samples took place in the United States, Italy and Spain. Sample material is recorded as cDNA or gDNA derived from T cells, B-cell-depleted T cells, or PBMCs.

V gave up 8 bases and J gave up 2 bases, with 8 bases separating them. Germline V gene sequence: CDR1 LNHDA, CDR2 SQIVND (reference sequence). The CDR3 is 12 amino acids. Study processing details: Quantification of nucleated cells was approximated via reference gene primer amplification. TCRdb's copy holds only in-frame clones and misses some; the assay was immunoSEQ multiplex PCR. That table supplies the V and J calls and clone size; D and trimming were determined from the DNA. The sample lists under 200,000 clones, 80% to 90% occurring once. This TCR was recovered from a woman between 70 and 85 years old with acute or convalescent COVID-19. Sample: peripheral blood. The chain uses TRBV19 and TRBJ2-3; D may be TRBD2 (5 bases). The CDR3 region is CASGLITDTQYF. The CDR3 coding sequence is TGTGCCAGTGGACTCATCACAGATACGCAGTATTTT. The full variable domain, its missing parts supplied by reference TRBV19 and TRBJ2-3, is DGGITQSPKYLFRKEGQNVTLSCEQNLNHDAMYWYRQDPGQGLRLIYYSQIVNDFQKGDIAEGYSVSREKKESFPLTVTSAQKNPTAFYLCASGLITDTQYFGPGTRLTVL.